The T cell receptor (beta chain) under discussion was sequenced for a study of T cells in localized non-small cell lung cancer. The protocol was immunoSEQ multiplex PCR, while the TCRdb copy is restricted to in-frame clones and leaves out a portion. The sample includes 30,000 to 35,000 clones, about nine tenths of them seen just once. The study, taken as a whole, reports: Those with higher blood T cell density had longer overall survival. It was uninvolved adjacent lung that showed the highest T cell clonality, exceeding tumor.

The germline V gene encodes CDR1 SGHDN and CDR2 FVKESK. V was trimmed by 2 bases and J by 5 bases, leaving 15 bases between them. This CDR3 comprises 15 residues. Of note for this clone: The antigen remains undetermined.

The sequencing used peripheral blood, collected before any cancer treatment. The chain combines TRBV14 with TRBJ2-5; D is undetermined. The receptor's source is a woman between 35 and 75 years old with stage I lung adenocarcinoma. The CDR3 DNA follows: TGTGCCAGCAGCCAAATGGCCACCCTATCGGAGACCCAGTACTTC. This translates into CASSQMATLSETQYF. Full variable domain (missing parts from reference TRBV14 and TRBJ2-5): EAGVTQFPSHSVIEKGQTVTLRCDPISGHDNLYWYRRVMGKEIKFLLHFVKESKQDESGMPNNRFLAERTGGTYSTLKVQPAELEDSGVYFCASSQMATLSETQYFGPGTRLLVL.